This entry features one T cell receptor (beta chain) sequence. As yet, its antigen is unknown. This CDR3 spans 15 amino acids. The germline CDR1 and CDR2 sequences are MGHRA and YSYEKL. The V and J ends lost 3 bases and 3 bases respectively, with 14 bases between them. Sequencing used immunoSEQ multiplex PCR; TCRdb keeps in-frame clones, though not all of them. This table has about 140,000 clones, approximately 94% appearing once. This specimen comes from a study of T cell responses to AZD1222 COVID-19 vaccine. Study-wide points: Every sample of the repertoires postdated the peak T cell response. Spike-wide coverage was observed for vaccine-associated CD4 TCRs, with dominant responses at 160-218 and 743-854. It should be noted that donors were predominantly white British and more often female, and clonal diversity was possibly underestimated. Targets within unmutated variant regions were reportedly found for nearly half of spike-specific TCRs.

V is TRBV4-1 and J is TRBJ1-2, with unresolved D. The starting material was peripheral blood, obtained on day 0 of AZD1222 vaccination. The receptor was isolated from an adult in good health. Here the CDR3 DNA reads TGCGCCAGCAGCCAGGTATTGGCAGATGACTATGGCTACACCTTC. Translation: CASSQVLADDYGYTF.